This passage covers 31 T cell receptor beta chains from one sample sequenced in a study of blood T cell repertoires in COVID-19. Profiled with immunoSEQ multiplex PCR; TCRdb holds only in-frame clones, not every one. Found here are around 300,000 clones, around four fifths of them singletons; the top ten hold almost 3%. Input material: peripheral blood. Source of these receptors: a man younger than 40 with active or convalescent COVID-19.

The chain is built from TRBV7-2 and TRBJ2-3; D perhaps matches TRBD2 (5 bases). The length of the CDR3 is 16 residues. Germline V gives CDR1 SGHTA, CDR2 FQGNSA. Trimming pared 5 bases from V and 4 bases from J, leaving 19 bases between. For the CDR3, the DNA is TGTGCCAGCAGCCCCCCGGGTACGGGAACGGCAGATACGCAGTATTTT. This sequence encodes CASSPPGTGTADTQYF.

The chain joins TRBV6-5 to TRBJ1-2; no clear D. There are 15 residues in the CDR3. Trimming removed 6 bases at V and 4 bases at J, with 18 bases between. The germline CDR1 and CDR2 sequences are MNHEY and SVGAGI. The CDR3 nucleotides read TGTGCCAGCAGCCAACAGTCCTCGATCGTCTATGGCTACACCTTC. Amino acid sequence: CASSQQSSIVYGYTF.

The chain joins TRBV5-1 to TRBJ2-7, with D possibly being TRBD1 (5 bases). There are 15 residues in the CDR3. The germline V gene encodes CDR1 SGHRS and CDR2 YFSETQ. The germline V and J ends were trimmed by 0 bases and 0 bases, with 10 bases remaining between them. The CDR3 sequence is CASSLAATVSYEQYF. The DNA of the CDR3 is TGCGCCAGCAGCTTGGCCGCGACAGTCTCCTACGAGCAGTACTTC.

The chain uses TRBV7-9 and TRBJ2-7; D is uncertain. The V end was cut by 3 bases, the J end by 7 bases, with 7 bases between. Germline V CDR1 and CDR2: SEHNR, FQNEAQ (reference sequence). This CDR3 is built from 11 residues. The CDR3 DNA reads as TGTGCCAGCAGCTTTGGCCAAGAGCAGTACTTC. Translation: CASSFGQEQYF.

V usage is TRBV28 and J usage is TRBJ1-3; D not certain. V lost 8 bases and J lost 2, with 13 bases in between. CDR3 length: 14 residues. CDR1 and CDR2 from the germline V gene are MDHEN and SYDVKM. CDR3 DNA sequence: TGTGCCAGCTCGATACCTAATCCTGGAAACACCATATATTTT. It is translated as CASSIPNPGNTIYF.

This rearrangement joins TRBV7-9 to TRBJ2-2; a possible D gene is TRBD1 (6 bases). Germline assignment: CDR1 SEHNR and CDR2 FQNEAQ (reference sequence). The CDR3 runs to 13 residues. Trimming removed 11 bases at V and 4 bases at J, with 14 bases between. The CDR3 loop is CAVGEGGTGELFF. The CDR3, as DNA: TGTGCCGTCGGAGAAGGGGGCACCGGGGAGCTGTTTTTT.

The chain employs TRBV9 and TRBJ1-3; D may be TRBD1 (6 bases). Deletions cut 4 bases from V and 3 bases from J, with 11 bases between. This CDR3 spans 14 amino acids. CDR1 and CDR2 (germline): SGDLS, YYNGEE. Written as DNA, the CDR3 is TGTGCCAGCAGCACCACAGGGCTTGGAAACACCATATATTTT. Protein sequence: CASSTTGLGNTIYF.

This clone was seen a handful of times. The rearrangement joins TRBV4-1 to TRBJ1-2; a weak D match, TRBD1 (6 bases). The CDR3 consists of 13 residues. Per germline, CDR1 MGHRA and CDR2 YSYEKL. Trimming stripped 1 base from V and 8 bases from J, with 11 bases between. The CDR3 region has the DNA TGCGCCAGCAGCCAAGTAGCGGGGGGCGGCTACACCTTC. Residues: CASSQVAGGGYTF.

The chain couples TRBV11-3 to TRBJ2-7; no definite D call. The CDR3 spans 17 residues. Germline-derived CDR1 and CDR2 are SGHNT and YENEEA. Trimming removed 5 bases from V and 2 bases from J, with 22 bases in between. CDR3 sequence: CASSVLSGFSAPYEQYF. DNA for the CDR3: TGTGCCAGCAGCGTACTAAGTGGTTTTTCAGCTCCCTACGAGCAGTACTTC.

This clone was found once. The chain has TRBV4-3 and TRBJ2-3; TRBD1 might be the D (6 bases). CDR1 and CDR2 from the germline V gene are LGHNA and YSLEER. V dropped 6 bases and J dropped 4 bases, with 17 bases sitting between them. The CDR3 length is 15 residues. CDR3 bases: TGCGCCAGCAGTCGTGCAGGGCCAGGGGCAGATACGCAGTATTTT. This translates into CASSRAGPGADTQYF.

The V gene is TRBV5-4, the J gene TRBJ1-6; TRBD1 aligns across 7 bases. The germline CDR1 and CDR2 sequences are SGHNT and YYREEE (reference sequence). The trim removed 2 bases at V and 7 bases at J, leaving 6 bases unmatched. The CDR3 has 15 residues. The CDR3 DNA follows: TGTGCCAGCAGCTTTGGGGGACAGAGAAATTCACCCCTCCACTTT. Its translation is CASSFGGQRNSPLHF. Full variable domain (rest looked up from reference TRBV5-4 and TRBJ1-6): ETGVTQSPTHLIKTRGQQVTLRCSSQSGHNTVSWYQQALGQGPQFIFQYYREEENGRGNFPPRFSGLQFPNYSSELNVNALELDDSALYLCASSFGGQRNSPLHFGNGTRLTVT.

The chain uses TRBV3-1 (or the pseudogene TRBV3-2) and TRBJ2-3; TRBD2 is a possible D gene (6 bases). Germline V gene lookup returns CDR1 LGHDT and CDR2 YNNKEL (reference sequence). There are 16 residues in the CDR3. Between the trimmed V and J ends, which lost 5 bases and 5 bases, there was a span of 20 bases. The CDR3 nucleotides are TGTGCCAGCAGCTATTCTAGCGTAGGAGGGCGAGATACGCAGTATTTT. It translates to CASSYSSVGGRDTQYF.

In this sample, this clone turned up once. The CDR3 loop reads CASSSRYSNQPQHF. For the CDR3, the DNA is TGTGCCAGCTCCTCGAGGTATAGCAATCAGCCCCAGCATTTT. The chain uses TRBV3-1 (or the pseudogene TRBV3-2) and TRBJ1-5; D not resolved. This CDR3 has 14 amino acids. Germline-derived CDR1 and CDR2 are LGHDT and YNNKEL (reference sequence). Trimming stripped 8 bases from V and 0 bases from J, with 11 bases between.

The CDR3 coding sequence is TGTGCCAGCAGTGTTGGGACAGGGGGTCGCGAGCAGTACTTC. Encoded protein: CASSVGTGGREQYF. The genes are TRBV2 and TRBJ2-7; TRBD1 matches 11 bases. V dropped 4 bases and J dropped 6; count of bases not matched to a gene: 5. Germline V gene data show CDR1 as SNHLY and CDR2 as FYNNEI. The CDR3 length is 14 residues.

The chain uses TRBV12-3 or TRBV12-4 and TRBJ2-7; tentatively, D is TRBD1 (5 bases). Trimming cost V 3 bases and J 4 bases, with 10 bases left between them. This CDR3 is built from 13 residues. The CDR3: CASSLQGQYEQYF. CDR3 in DNA: TGTGCCAGCAGTTTGCAGGGCCAATACGAGCAGTACTTC.

The V call is TRBV11-1, the J call TRBJ2-7, with 9 bases aligning to TRBD2. This CDR3 contains 14 residues. V was clipped by 3 bases and J by 7 bases; unmatched bases: 7. CDR1 and CDR2 from the germline V gene are SGHAT and FQDESV (reference sequence). As DNA, the CDR3 is TGTGCCAGCAGCTTTAGCGGGAGCGTAAGGGAGCAGTACTTC. Its translation: CASSFSGSVREQYF. Looking up the rest from reference TRBV11-1 and TRBJ2-7 gives the full variable domain: EAEVAQSPRYKITEKSQAVAFWCDPISGHATLYWYRQILGQGPELLVQFQDESVVDDSQLPKDRFSAERLKGVDSTLKIQPAELGDSAMYLCASSFSGSVREQYFGPGTRLTVT.

CDR3 DNA sequence: TGTGCCAGCAGTTGGGGACAGGGGGTTGAAAAACTGTTTTTT. Amino acid sequence: CASSWGQGVEKLFF. V gene TRBV6-5 combines with J gene TRBJ1-4; 11 nucleotides match TRBD1. Germline V lookup: CDR1 MNHEY, CDR2 SVGAGI. The trim removed 4 bases at V and 7 bases at J, leaving 2 bases unmatched. The CDR3 runs 14 residues.

The chain couples TRBV6-5 to TRBJ2-3; D perhaps matches TRBD2 (6 bases). The CDR3 sequence is 14 residues long. Trimming removed 7 bases from V and 7 bases from J, with 18 bases in between. Germline values: CDR1 MNHEY, CDR2 SVGAGI. The CDR3 nucleotides read TGTGCCAGCAAGTACGCGGGGCCTGGTAATACGCAGTATTTT. It is translated as CASKYAGPGNTQYF.

Only a few counts were recorded for this clone. The chain carries TRBV11-2 and TRBJ1-2, with D perhaps matching TRBD1 (5 bases). Trimming stripped 5 bases from V and 5 bases from J, with 18 bases between. Per germline, CDR1 SGHAT and CDR2 FQNNGV. CDR3 size: 15 residues. CDR3 nucleotides: TGTGCCAGCAGCCCCTTGGACAAAGTATCATATGGCTACACCTTC. Amino acids: CASSPLDKVSYGYTF.

The rearrangement links TRBV20-1 to TRBJ2-1; D perhaps matches TRBD2 (6 bases). Trimming shortened V by 8 bases and J by 7 bases, and 12 bases separated the two germline ends. This CDR3 has 11 amino acids. Germline CDR1 DFQATT, CDR2 SNEGSKA (reference sequence). This CDR3 reads CSSGEGNEQFF. The CDR3 region has the DNA TGCAGTTCGGGAGAAGGGAATGAGCAGTTCTTC.

This chain connects TRBV24-1 to TRBJ1-2, with TRBD1 identical over 8 bases. Germline CDR1 and CDR2: KGHDR and SFDVKD. The CDR3 runs to 15 residues. The junction had 3 bases not matched to a gene; V was cut back by 4 bases and J by 0 bases. CDR3 in amino acids: CATSDVQGANYGYTF. The CDR3, as DNA: TGTGCCACCAGTGACGTACAGGGGGCTAACTATGGCTACACCTTC.

This chain joins TRBV5-3 and TRBJ2-3, with D possibly TRBD2 on 6 matching bases. TRBV5-3 is reported as an ORF; its role is uncertain. The CDR3 extends over 13 amino acids. The V and J ends lost 4 bases and 10 bases respectively, with 16 bases between them. The CDR3 is CARSLGLRPAQYF. CDR3 coding DNA: TGTGCCAGAAGCCTGGGACTTCGGCCCGCGCAGTATTTT.

The rearrangement joins TRBV7-2 to TRBJ2-4; 7 positions agree with TRBD1. The CDR3 runs 13 residues. J was trimmed by 8 bases and V by 5 bases; bases with no gene match: 6. Germline lookup yields CDR1 SGHTA and CDR2 FQGNSA. CDR3 in DNA: TGTGCCAGCAGCCCCCCCCAGGGGGACATTCAGTACTTC. Amino acid sequence: CASSPPQGDIQYF.

V gene TRBV7-8 combines with J gene TRBJ2-7; 9 bases match TRBD2. CDR3 length equals 15 residues. After removal of 6 bases from V and 7 bases from J, the junction contained 13 bases not matched to a gene. CDR1 is SGHVS, CDR2 FQNEAQ, per germline. CDR3 protein: CASSSEPGLAREQYF. In DNA form, the CDR3 reads TGTGCCAGCAGTTCAGAACCGGGACTAGCTCGGGAGCAGTACTTC.

This clone appeared a single time. The rearrangement uses TRBV24-1 and TRBJ2-1, with 9 bases fitting TRBD2. CDR1 is KGHDR and CDR2 is SFDVKD in the germline V gene. J lost 3 bases, V lost 7 bases, and 6 bases had no gene match. The length of the CDR3 is 15 residues. The CDR3 loop reads CATSAPAGGYNEQFF. CDR3 sequence (DNA): TGTGCCACCAGCGCGCCAGCGGGGGGCTACAATGAGCAGTTCTTC.

CDR3 DNA: TGTGCCAGTAGTCCGGCCGGGACAGGGTATAATTCACCCCTCCACTTT. Protein product: CASSPAGTGYNSPLHF. The chain combines TRBV19 with TRBJ1-6; 9 bases fit TRBD1. Unmatched junction bases numbered 6, after V lost 5 bases and J lost 4 bases. Germline CDR1 and CDR2: LNHDA and SQIVND (reference sequence). The CDR3 spans 16 residues. Complete variable domain (other parts from reference TRBV19 and TRBJ1-6): DGGITQSPKYLFRKEGQNVTLSCEQNLNHDAMYWYRQDPGQGLRLIYYSQIVNDFQKGDIAEGYSVSREKKESFPLTVTSAQKNPTAFYLCASSPAGTGYNSPLHFGNGTRLTVT.

The chain combines TRBV7-9 with TRBJ1-3; 8 nucleotides match TRBD1. The CDR3 runs 14 residues. With V trimmed by 4 bases and J by 4 bases, 3 bases remained unmatched. CDR1 is SEHNR, CDR2 FQNEAQ, per germline (reference sequence). As DNA, the CDR3 is TGTGCCAGCAGCTCTGGGGACAGGGGAAACACCATATATTTT. Translated: CASSSGDRGNTIYF.

This clone is a singleton in its sample. The chain couples TRBV4-3 to TRBJ2-1; TRBD2 aligns across 8 bases. Germline values: CDR1 LGHNA, CDR2 YSLEER. V gave up 0 bases and J gave up 1 base; unmatched junction bases: 5. The CDR3 length is 17 residues. The CDR3 is CASSQETAGGSYNEQFF. The CDR3 DNA reads as TGCGCCAGCAGCCAAGAGACGGCGGGAGGTTCCTACAATGAGCAGTTCTTC.

This chain links TRBV4-3 with TRBJ1-1; D not resolved. This CDR3 is built from 13 residues. Germline V gene data show CDR1 as LGHNA and CDR2 as YSLEER. V was trimmed by 4 bases and J by 5 bases, leaving 11 bases between them. The CDR3 loop is CASSPRRRTEAFF. The CDR3 nucleotides are TGCGCCAGCAGCCCGAGGAGGAGGACTGAAGCTTTCTTT.

The genes are TRBV4-3 and TRBJ2-7, with a possible D match to TRBD2 (5 bases). Trimming stripped 2 bases from V and 3 bases from J, with 11 bases between. Germline values: CDR1 LGHNA, CDR2 YSLEER. The CDR3 sequence is 14 residues long. CDR3 protein: CASSQTPGNYEQYF. The CDR3 DNA reads TGCGCCAGCAGCCAAACCCCCGGGAACTACGAGCAGTACTTC.

In regard to this clone: The sample carries other DNA sequences with the same CDR3. The genes are TRBV7-9 and TRBJ2-7; the D gene is possibly TRBD2 (7 bases). Germline CDR1 and CDR2: SEHNR and FQNEAQ (reference sequence). The CDR3 runs to 14 residues. V was clipped by 2 bases and J by 4 bases, with 12 bases between them. The CDR3 nucleotides are TGTGCCAGCAGCTTACTTGCGGGGGCATACGAGCAGTACTTC. Translating it yields CASSLLAGAYEQYF.